A selection of T cell receptor beta chains follows, all from one sample in a study of beta chain features in type 1 diabetes. Assay: immunoSEQ multiplex PCR; the TCRdb copy retains only in-frame clones and omits some. The top ten hold around 0.02% of the sample, which has about 360,000 clones, about 12% seen once. Material for sequencing was naive CD4+ T cells from blood. All receptors derive from a man between 18 and 35 years old in good health. Both conserved end residues are part of each CDR3. A D gene is named only where the DNA matches it firmly. Clone size is given for some rows only: seen once, a few or many times, or a class if the clone is expanded.

j_gene: TRBJ2-7
abundance: few
v_gene: TRBV10-3
d_gene: TRBD2
CDR3aa: CAISPGLAGYEQYF
CDR3nt: TGTGCCATCAGTCCGGGACTAGCGGGCTACGAGCAGTACTTC

j_gene: TRBJ2-1
abundance: few
v_gene: TRBV19
d_gene: NA
CDR3aa: CASRYYNEQFF
CDR3nt: TGTGCCAGTCGCTATTACAATGAGCAGTTCTTC

j_gene: TRBJ1-4
abundance: NA
v_gene: TRBV6-6
d_gene: NA
CDR3aa: CASSLANEKLFF
CDR3nt: TGTGCCAGCAGTTTAGCTAATGAAAAACTGTTTTTT

j_gene: TRBJ2-7
abundance: NA
v_gene: TRBV18
d_gene: NA
CDR3aa: CASSPLTAGSSYEQYF
CDR3nt: TGTGCCAGCTCACCACTTACAGCCGGAAGCTCCTACGAGCAGTACTTC

j_gene: TRBJ2-2
abundance: NA
v_gene: TRBV9
d_gene: TRBD2
CDR3aa: CASSVGLQRLAGPKWELFF
CDR3nt: TGTGCCAGCAGCGTAGGACTCCAAAGACTAGCGGGCCCGAAGTGGGAGCTGTTTTTT

j_gene: TRBJ1-5
abundance: few
v_gene: TRBV28
d_gene: NA
CDR3aa: CASRAGQLNQPQHF
CDR3nt: TGTGCCAGCAGGGCTGGACAGCTCAATCAGCCCCAGCATTTT

j_gene: TRBJ2-7
abundance: NA
v_gene: TRBV7-6
d_gene: TRBD2
CDR3aa: CASSLGSGRGYEQYF
CDR3nt: TGTGCCAGCAGCTTAGGGAGCGGGAGAGGATACGAGCAGTACTTC

j_gene: TRBJ2-3
abundance: NA
v_gene: TRBV6-1
d_gene: TRBD2
CDR3aa: CASSNSGRRTDTQYF
CDR3nt: TGTGCCAGCAGTAATAGCGGGAGGCGCACAGATACGCAGTATTTT

j_gene: TRBJ1-2
abundance: NA
v_gene: TRBV6-5
d_gene: NA
CDR3aa: CASSYSTGFYGYTF
CDR3nt: TGTGCCAGCAGTTACTCGACAGGATTCTATGGCTACACCTTC

j_gene: TRBJ2-7
abundance: NA
v_gene: TRBV4-2
d_gene: TRBD2
CDR3aa: CASSQELASGWWQYF
CDR3nt: TGTGCCAGCAGCCAAGAACTCGCTAGCGGGTGGTGGCAGTACTTC

j_gene: TRBJ2-2
abundance: NA
v_gene: TRBV25-1
d_gene: NA
CDR3aa: CASSDFGTLNTGELFF
CDR3nt: TGTGCCAGCAGTGATTTTGGGACACTGAACACCGGGGAGCTGTTTTTT

j_gene: TRBJ1-5
abundance: few
v_gene: TRBV30
d_gene: NA
CDR3aa: CAWSVRDTGPQHF
CDR3nt: TGTGCCTGGAGTGTACGAGATACCGGGCCCCAGCATTTT

j_gene: TRBJ2-3
abundance: few
v_gene: TRBV5-1
d_gene: NA
CDR3aa: CASSSGSTGDTQYF
CDR3nt: TGCGCCAGCAGCTCGGGAAGCACGGGAGATACGCAGTATTTT

j_gene: TRBJ1-4
abundance: NA
v_gene: TRBV18
d_gene: NA
CDR3aa: CASSPPNGEKLFF
CDR3nt: TGTGCCAGCTCACCACCGAACGGTGAAAAACTGTTTTTT

j_gene: TRBJ2-7
abundance: few
v_gene: TRBV4-2
d_gene: NA
CDR3aa: CASSQDILGGGGVVREQYF
CDR3nt: TGTGCCAGCAGCCAAGATATCCTAGGCGGAGGAGGTGTGGTAAGAGAGCAGTACTTC

j_gene: TRBJ1-4
abundance: few
v_gene: TRBV5-1
d_gene: NA
CDR3aa: CASSLPSGGGEKLFF
CDR3nt: TGCGCCAGCAGCTTGCCGTCCGGCGGGGGTGAAAAACTGTTTTTT

j_gene: TRBJ1-2
abundance: NA
v_gene: TRBV5-4
d_gene: NA
CDR3aa: CASSPNIQVINYGYTF
CDR3nt: TGTGCCAGCAGCCCGAATATCCAGGTCATTAACTATGGCTACACCTTC

j_gene: TRBJ1-2
abundance: NA
v_gene: TRBV30
d_gene: NA
CDR3aa: CAWSVNSPGYTF
CDR3nt: TGTGCCTGGAGTGTTAATTCCCCCGGCTACACCTTC

j_gene: TRBJ1-4
abundance: few
v_gene: TRBV5-1
d_gene: NA
CDR3aa: CASSHTPRVTNEKLFF
CDR3nt: TGCGCCAGCAGCCACACGCCCAGGGTTACTAATGAAAAACTGTTTTTT

j_gene: TRBJ2-7
abundance: few
v_gene: TRBV28
d_gene: TRBD1
CDR3aa: CASRGRGPEQYF
CDR3nt: TGTGCCAGCCGTGGCAGGGGGCCTGAGCAGTACTTC

j_gene: TRBJ2-1
abundance: few
v_gene: TRBV5-1
d_gene: TRBD2
CDR3aa: CASSSRPPSGGVDEQFF
CDR3nt: TGCGCCAGCAGCTCCCGACCCCCTAGCGGGGGGGTTGATGAGCAGTTCTTC

j_gene: TRBJ2-7
abundance: NA
v_gene: TRBV28
d_gene: NA
CDR3aa: CASRAGSELSYEQYF
CDR3nt: TGTGCCAGCAGAGCCGGGAGCGAATTATCCTACGAGCAGTACTTC

j_gene: TRBJ2-2
abundance: NA
v_gene: TRBV27
d_gene: NA
CDR3aa: CASTTSGMWNFGELFF
CDR3nt: TGTGCCAGCACCACTTCAGGGATGTGGAACTTCGGGGAGCTGTTTTTT

j_gene: TRBJ1-1
abundance: NA
v_gene: TRBV30
d_gene: NA
CDR3aa: CAWSSGTEAFF
CDR3nt: TGTGCCTGGAGTTCGGGCACTGAAGCTTTCTTT

j_gene: TRBJ2-3
abundance: few
v_gene: TRBV30
d_gene: TRBD2
CDR3aa: CAWSAGAGGSTDTQYF
CDR3nt: TGTGCCTGGAGTGCGGGAGCGGGGGGGAGCACAGATACGCAGTATTTT

j_gene: TRBJ2-5
abundance: few
v_gene: TRBV28
d_gene: NA
CDR3aa: CASSLGSRRETQYF
CDR3nt: TGTGCCAGCAGTCTGGGAAGTAGGAGGGAGACCCAGTACTTC

j_gene: TRBJ2-2
abundance: few
v_gene: TRBV30
d_gene: TRBD1
CDR3aa: CAWAGQGTGELFF
CDR3nt: TGTGCCTGGGCGGGACAGGGGACCGGGGAGCTGTTTTTT

j_gene: TRBJ2-4
abundance: few
v_gene: TRBV7-2
d_gene: TRBD1
CDR3aa: CASSSDRGNIQYF
CDR3nt: TGTGCCAGCAGCTCTGACAGGGGTAACATTCAGTACTTC

j_gene: TRBJ2-1
abundance: few
v_gene: TRBV2
d_gene: NA
CDR3aa: CASSVRPRNEQFF
CDR3nt: TGTGCCAGCAGTGTGCGGCCGCGAAATGAGCAGTTCTTC

j_gene: TRBJ2-2
abundance: NA
v_gene: TRBV28
d_gene: NA
CDR3aa: CASSSEGGRAGELFF
CDR3nt: TGTGCCAGCAGTTCGGAGGGGGGGCGGGCCGGGGAGCTGTTTTTT

j_gene: TRBJ1-5
abundance: few
v_gene: TRBV7-2
d_gene: NA
CDR3aa: CASSLDSISNQPQHF
CDR3nt: TGTGCCAGCAGCTTAGACAGTATAAGCAATCAGCCCCAGCATTTT

j_gene: TRBJ2-1
abundance: NA
v_gene: TRBV30
d_gene: TRBD2
CDR3aa: CAWEREGPVNEQFF
CDR3nt: TGTGCCTGGGAACGGGAGGGCCCAGTTAATGAGCAGTTCTTC

j_gene: TRBJ1-3
abundance: few
v_gene: TRBV7-2
d_gene: NA
CDR3aa: CASSSRGVGTGNTIYF
CDR3nt: TGTGCCAGCAGCTCTAGAGGGGTTGGGACAGGAAACACCATATATTTT

j_gene: TRBJ2-3
abundance: few
v_gene: TRBV30
d_gene: NA
CDR3aa: CAWQPGTRTDTQYF
CDR3nt: TGTGCCTGGCAGCCCGGGACTCGCACAGATACGCAGTATTTT

j_gene: TRBJ1-2
abundance: NA
v_gene: TRBV30
d_gene: NA
CDR3aa: CASEPPGPSYGYTF
CDR3nt: TGTGCCTCCGAACCCCCAGGGCCCTCCTATGGCTACACCTTC

j_gene: TRBJ1-2
abundance: few
v_gene: TRBV7-2
d_gene: NA
CDR3aa: CASSLVPRGGSYGYTF
CDR3nt: TGTGCCAGCAGCTTGGTACCTAGAGGTGGTAGCTATGGCTACACCTTC

j_gene: TRBJ2-7
abundance: few
v_gene: TRBV5-1
d_gene: TRBD1
CDR3aa: CASSLGDREEQYF
CDR3nt: TGCGCCAGCAGCTTGGGGGACAGGGAAGAGCAGTACTTC

j_gene: TRBJ2-5
abundance: NA
v_gene: TRBV28
d_gene: TRBD2
CDR3aa: CASRKAGPQETQYF
CDR3nt: TGTGCCAGCAGGAAAGCGGGACCACAAGAGACCCAGTACTTC

j_gene: TRBJ2-3
abundance: NA
v_gene: TRBV9
d_gene: TRBD2
CDR3aa: CASSGLAGGADTQYF
CDR3nt: TGTGCCAGCAGCGGTTTAGCGGGAGGAGCAGATACGCAGTATTTT

j_gene: TRBJ2-5
abundance: NA
v_gene: TRBV7-3
d_gene: TRBD2
CDR3aa: CASSPTGTKQETQYF
CDR3nt: TGTGCCAGCAGCCCCACCGGGACTAAGCAAGAGACCCAGTACTTC

j_gene: TRBJ2-6
abundance: NA
v_gene: TRBV7-9
d_gene: TRBD1
CDR3aa: CASSRQGAHGANVLTF
CDR3nt: TGTGCCAGCAGCCGACAGGGGGCTCATGGGGCCAACGTCCTGACTTTC

j_gene: TRBJ2-7
abundance: NA
v_gene: TRBV7-2
d_gene: NA
CDR3aa: CASSSLRVHEQYF
CDR3nt: TGTGCCAGCAGCTCCTTAAGAGTCCACGAGCAGTACTTC

j_gene: TRBJ2-1
abundance: NA
v_gene: TRBV5-1
d_gene: NA
CDR3aa: CASSPDGFYNEQFF
CDR3nt: TGCGCCAGCAGCCCAGATGGCTTCTACAATGAGCAGTTCTTC

j_gene: TRBJ2-7
abundance: NA
v_gene: TRBV28
d_gene: TRBD1
CDR3aa: CASSNRGYEQYF
CDR3nt: TGTGCCAGCAGTAACAGGGGGTACGAGCAGTACTTC

j_gene: TRBJ2-2
abundance: NA
v_gene: TRBV7-8
d_gene: NA
CDR3aa: CASSQDSNTGELFF
CDR3nt: TGTGCCAGCAGCCAGGACAGTAACACCGGGGAGCTGTTTTTT

j_gene: TRBJ1-5
abundance: NA
v_gene: TRBV28
d_gene: TRBD1
CDR3aa: CASSFPGTGPRQPQHF
CDR3nt: TGTGCCAGCAGTTTTCCCGGGACAGGGCCTCGGCAGCCCCAGCATTTT

j_gene: TRBJ1-4
abundance: NA
v_gene: TRBV9
d_gene: NA
CDR3aa: CASSVAGNDEKLFF
CDR3nt: TGTGCCAGCAGCGTAGCGGGGAATGATGAAAAACTGTTTTTT

j_gene: TRBJ1-1
abundance: few
v_gene: TRBV7-9
d_gene: TRBD1
CDR3aa: CASSTGQGVITEAFF
CDR3nt: TGTGCCAGCAGCACGGGACAGGGGGTGATCACTGAAGCTTTCTTT

j_gene: TRBJ2-1
abundance: NA
v_gene: TRBV19
d_gene: NA
CDR3aa: CASRDLRDEQFF
CDR3nt: TGTGCCAGTAGGGACCTGCGGGATGAGCAGTTCTTC

j_gene: TRBJ2-3
abundance: NA
v_gene: TRBV4-1
d_gene: TRBD2
CDR3aa: CASSQEGYMWGTRADTQYF
CDR3nt: TGCGCCAGCAGCCAAGAAGGGTATATGTGGGGGACTAGAGCAGATACGCAGTATTTT

j_gene: TRBJ2-1
abundance: few
v_gene: TRBV5-4
d_gene: NA
CDR3aa: CASSLGGSGTPSYNEQFF
CDR3nt: TGTGCCAGCAGCTTGGGAGGATCCGGGACACCCTCCTACAATGAGCAGTTCTTC

j_gene: TRBJ2-6
abundance: NA
v_gene: TRBV27
d_gene: NA
CDR3aa: CASSEYGVRSGANVLTF
CDR3nt: TGTGCCAGCAGTGAATACGGGGTCCGCTCTGGGGCCAACGTCCTGACTTTC

j_gene: TRBJ2-5
abundance: NA
v_gene: TRBV4-3
d_gene: TRBD1
CDR3aa: CASSPGQAQETQYF
CDR3nt: TGCGCCAGCAGCCCAGGACAGGCCCAAGAGACCCAGTACTTC

j_gene: TRBJ2-3
abundance: few
v_gene: TRBV7-3
d_gene: NA
CDR3aa: CASSLGTGSTDTQYF
CDR3nt: TGTGCCAGCAGCTTAGGGACTGGTTCCACAGATACGCAGTATTTT

j_gene: TRBJ1-5
abundance: NA
v_gene: TRBV7-3
d_gene: NA
CDR3aa: CASSQGGPGDNQPQHF
CDR3nt: TGTGCCAGCAGCCAAGGCGGTCCGGGGGACAATCAGCCCCAGCATTTT

j_gene: TRBJ2-7
abundance: NA
v_gene: TRBV7-2
d_gene: NA
CDR3aa: CASSLVGREQYF
CDR3nt: TGTGCCAGCAGCTTAGTTGGCAGGGAGCAGTACTTC

j_gene: TRBJ1-1
abundance: NA
v_gene: TRBV18
d_gene: NA
CDR3aa: CASSPGVVNTEAFF
CDR3nt: TGTGCCAGCTCACCCGGTGTGGTGAACACTGAAGCTTTCTTT

j_gene: TRBJ2-4
abundance: few
v_gene: TRBV28
d_gene: TRBD2
CDR3aa: CASSPWTRDAKNIQYF
CDR3nt: TGTGCCAGCAGTCCCTGGACTAGAGATGCCAAAAACATTCAGTACTTC

j_gene: TRBJ2-7
abundance: NA
v_gene: TRBV6-1
d_gene: NA
CDR3aa: CASSEARLYEQYF
CDR3nt: TGTGCCAGCAGTGAAGCGAGACTCTACGAGCAGTACTTC

j_gene: TRBJ2-1
abundance: few
v_gene: TRBV11-2
d_gene: TRBD2
CDR3aa: CASTPGGLYNEQFF
CDR3nt: TGTGCCAGTACCCCCGGGGGACTATACAATGAGCAGTTCTTC